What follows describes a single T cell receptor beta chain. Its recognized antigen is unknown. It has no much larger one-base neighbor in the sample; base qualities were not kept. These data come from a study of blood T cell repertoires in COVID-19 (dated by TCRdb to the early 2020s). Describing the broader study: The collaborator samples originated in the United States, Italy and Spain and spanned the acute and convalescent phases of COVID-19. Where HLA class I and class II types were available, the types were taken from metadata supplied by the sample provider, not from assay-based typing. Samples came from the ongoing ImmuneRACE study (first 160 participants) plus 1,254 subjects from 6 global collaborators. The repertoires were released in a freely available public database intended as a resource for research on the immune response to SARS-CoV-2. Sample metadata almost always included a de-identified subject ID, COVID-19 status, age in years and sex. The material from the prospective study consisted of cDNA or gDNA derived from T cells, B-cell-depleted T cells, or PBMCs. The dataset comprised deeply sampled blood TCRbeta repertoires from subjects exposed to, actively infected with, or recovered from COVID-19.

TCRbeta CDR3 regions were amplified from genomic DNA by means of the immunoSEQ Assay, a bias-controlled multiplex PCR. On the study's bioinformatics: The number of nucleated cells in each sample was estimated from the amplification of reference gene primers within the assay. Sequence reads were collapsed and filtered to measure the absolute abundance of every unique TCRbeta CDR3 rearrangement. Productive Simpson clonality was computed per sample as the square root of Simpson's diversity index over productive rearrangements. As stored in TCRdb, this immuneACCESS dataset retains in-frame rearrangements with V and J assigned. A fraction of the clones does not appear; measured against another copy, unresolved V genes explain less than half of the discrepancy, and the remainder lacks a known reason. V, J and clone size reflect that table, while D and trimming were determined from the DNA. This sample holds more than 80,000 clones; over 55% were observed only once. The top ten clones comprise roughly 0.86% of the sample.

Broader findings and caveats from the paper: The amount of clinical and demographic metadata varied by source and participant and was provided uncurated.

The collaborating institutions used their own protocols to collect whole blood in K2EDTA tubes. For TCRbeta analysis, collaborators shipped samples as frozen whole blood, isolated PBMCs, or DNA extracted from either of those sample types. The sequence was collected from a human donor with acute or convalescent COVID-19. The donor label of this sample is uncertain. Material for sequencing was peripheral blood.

Read as DNA, the sequence is TGCGCCAGCAGCTTGAGTCGTAACGGGGGGGCAGATACGCAGTATTTT. This codes for CASSLSRNGGADTQYF. The sequence is built from TRBV5-1 and TRBJ2-3, and 8 junctional nucleotides match TRBD2. Reading the germline V gene gives CDR1 SGHRS and CDR2 YFSETQ. From its cysteine to its phenylalanine, the CDR3 spans 16 amino acids. CDR3 DNA is the only sequence kept; it has 48 bases, read in frame from the first base. The junction shows trimming of 1 base on V and 4 bases on J, and the gene matches do not reach 8 bases of it.